The T cell receptor (beta chain) described here comes from a study of OX40 agonist ivuxolimab in advanced cancers. Overall study: Patients in dose escalation had liver, melanoma, kidney or head and neck cancers. Findings and caveats of the study: On average, a greater number of expanded clones characterised CD8+ T cells relative to CD4+.

About this clone itself: The target antigen is unknown.

TCRdb's table, derived via immunoSEQ multiplex PCR, lists solely in-frame clones and lacks some. Here the sample spans about 120,000 clones, approximately 90% being singletons. The CDR3 consists of 13 residues. The germline CDR1 and CDR2 sequences are SGHTA and FQGNSA. The source material was CD4+ or CD8+ T cells sorted from blood, sampled in a trial of the OX40 agonist ivuxolimab. This clonotype was sampled from an adult with an advanced solid tumor such as melanoma, head and neck, liver or kidney cancer. This sequence joins TRBV7-2 and TRBJ1-2; D not resolved. CDR3 coding DNA: TGTGCGATGGGTGTCCGGGGATCCTATGGCTACACCTTC. As protein: CAMGVRGSYGYTF.